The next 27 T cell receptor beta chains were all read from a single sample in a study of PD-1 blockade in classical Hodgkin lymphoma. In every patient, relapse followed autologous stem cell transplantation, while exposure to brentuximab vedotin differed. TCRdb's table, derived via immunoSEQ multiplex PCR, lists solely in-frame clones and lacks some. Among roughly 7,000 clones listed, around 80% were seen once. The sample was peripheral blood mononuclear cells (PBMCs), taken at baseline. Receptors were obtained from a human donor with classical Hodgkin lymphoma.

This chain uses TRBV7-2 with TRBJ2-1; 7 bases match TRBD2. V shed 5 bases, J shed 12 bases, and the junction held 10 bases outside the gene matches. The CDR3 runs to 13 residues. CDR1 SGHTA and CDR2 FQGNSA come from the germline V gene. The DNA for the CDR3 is TGTGCCAGCAGCCCCGTCCCGGCTAGCGGGCAGTTCTTC. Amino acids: CASSPVPASGQFF.

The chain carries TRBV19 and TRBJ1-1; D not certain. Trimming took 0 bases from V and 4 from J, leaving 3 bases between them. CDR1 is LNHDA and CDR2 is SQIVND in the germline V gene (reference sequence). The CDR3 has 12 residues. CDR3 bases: TGTGCCAGTAGTATAGACGCCACTGAAGCTTTCTTT. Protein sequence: CASSIDATEAFF.

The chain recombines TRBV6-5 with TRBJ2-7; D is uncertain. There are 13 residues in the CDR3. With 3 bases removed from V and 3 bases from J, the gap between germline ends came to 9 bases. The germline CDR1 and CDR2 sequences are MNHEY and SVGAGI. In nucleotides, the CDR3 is TGTGCCAGCAGTTATGGGGTGGACTACGAGCAGTACTTC. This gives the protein CASSYGVDYEQYF.

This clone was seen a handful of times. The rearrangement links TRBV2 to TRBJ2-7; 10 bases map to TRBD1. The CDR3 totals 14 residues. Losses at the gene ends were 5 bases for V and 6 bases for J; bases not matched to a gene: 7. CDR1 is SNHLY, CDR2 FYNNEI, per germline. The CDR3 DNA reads TGTGCCAGCAGTCGGACAGGGGGACCCCTCGAGCAGTACTTC. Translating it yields CASSRTGGPLEQYF.

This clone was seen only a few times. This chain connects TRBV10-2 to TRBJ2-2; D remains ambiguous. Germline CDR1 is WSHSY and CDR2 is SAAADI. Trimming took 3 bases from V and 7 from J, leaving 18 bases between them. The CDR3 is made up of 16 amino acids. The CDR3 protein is CASSDWAGLQHGELFF. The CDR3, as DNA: TGCGCCAGCAGTGACTGGGCTGGGCTTCAACACGGGGAGCTGTTTTTT.

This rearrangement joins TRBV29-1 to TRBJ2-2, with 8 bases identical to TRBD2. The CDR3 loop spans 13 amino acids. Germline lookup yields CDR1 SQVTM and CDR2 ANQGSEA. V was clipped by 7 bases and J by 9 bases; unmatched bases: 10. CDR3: CSAFTGGKRELFF. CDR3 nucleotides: TGCAGCGCATTTACGGGGGGGAAAAGGGAGCTGTTTTTT.

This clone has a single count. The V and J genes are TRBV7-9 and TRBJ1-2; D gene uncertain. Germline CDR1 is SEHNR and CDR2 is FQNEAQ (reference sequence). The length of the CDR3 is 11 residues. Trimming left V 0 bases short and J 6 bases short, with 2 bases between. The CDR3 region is CASSLADGYTF. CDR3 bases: TGTGCCAGCAGCTTAGCAGATGGCTACACCTTC. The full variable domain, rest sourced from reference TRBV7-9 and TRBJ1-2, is DTGVSQNPRHKITKRGQNVTFRCDPISEHNRLYWYRQTLGQGPEFLTYFQNEAQLEKSRLLSDRFSAERPKGSFSTLEIQRTEQGDSAMYLCASSLADGYTFGSGTRLTVV.

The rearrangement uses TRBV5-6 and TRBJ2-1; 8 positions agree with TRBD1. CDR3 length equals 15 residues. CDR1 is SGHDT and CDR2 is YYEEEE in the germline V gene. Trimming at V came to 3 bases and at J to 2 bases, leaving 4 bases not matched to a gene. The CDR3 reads CASSSDRATYNEQFF. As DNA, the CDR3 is TGTGCCAGCAGCTCGGACAGGGCCACCTACAATGAGCAGTTCTTC.

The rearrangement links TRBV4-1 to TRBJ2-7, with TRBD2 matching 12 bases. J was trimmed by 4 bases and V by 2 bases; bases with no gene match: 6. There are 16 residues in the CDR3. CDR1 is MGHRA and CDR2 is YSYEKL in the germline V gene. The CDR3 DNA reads TGCGCCAGCAGCCAAATCCTAGCGGGGGGGCTTTACGAGCAGTACTTC. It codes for CASSQILAGGLYEQYF.

CDR3 region: CASIQNLGAGEQFF. In DNA form, the CDR3 reads TGCGCCAGCATCCAAAACCTTGGGGCAGGGGAGCAGTTCTTC. The rearrangement joins TRBV10-1 to TRBJ2-1, with a tentative D call TRBD1 (5 bases). Trimming stripped 7 bases from V and 10 bases from J, with 20 bases between. Per the germline V gene, CDR1 is WNHNN and CDR2 is SYGVQD (reference sequence). The CDR3 contains 14 residues.

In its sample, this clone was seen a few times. The CDR3 region is CASGLSSGTLFSGNTIYF. The CDR3 nucleotides are TGTGCTAGTGGTTTATCCTCCGGCACCTTGTTCTCTGGAAACACCATATATTTT. The chain links TRBV12-5 to TRBJ1-3; D ambiguous. Germline-derived CDR1 and CDR2 are LGHNT and FRNRAP. V gave up 3 bases and J gave up 0 bases, with 18 bases separating them. The CDR3 spans 18 residues.

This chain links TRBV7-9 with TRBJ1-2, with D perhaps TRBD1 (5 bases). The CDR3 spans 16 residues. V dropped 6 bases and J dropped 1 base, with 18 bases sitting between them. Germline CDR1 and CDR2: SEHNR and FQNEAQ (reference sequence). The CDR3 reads CASSYGTDDYNYGYTF. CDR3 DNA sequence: TGTGCCAGCAGTTACGGGACGGATGATTATAACTATGGCTACACCTTC.

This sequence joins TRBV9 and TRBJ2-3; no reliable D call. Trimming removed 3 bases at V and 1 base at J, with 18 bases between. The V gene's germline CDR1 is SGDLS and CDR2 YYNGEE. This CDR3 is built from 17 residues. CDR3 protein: CASSDHTNPPGTDTQYF. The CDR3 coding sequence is TGTGCCAGCAGCGATCATACTAATCCCCCTGGCACAGATACGCAGTATTTT.

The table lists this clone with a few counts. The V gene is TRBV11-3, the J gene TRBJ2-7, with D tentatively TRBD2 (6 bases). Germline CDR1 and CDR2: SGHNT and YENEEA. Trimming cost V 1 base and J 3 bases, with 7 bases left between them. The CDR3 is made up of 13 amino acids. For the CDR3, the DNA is TGTGCCAGCAGCTTAGGGGACTTCTACGAGCAGTACTTC. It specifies CASSLGDFYEQYF.

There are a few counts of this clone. The CDR3 region is CASSPHLIKGGEQFF. The CDR3 nucleotides read TGTGCCAGCTCACCACACCTCATTAAGGGAGGTGAGCAGTTCTTC. This rearrangement joins TRBV18 to TRBJ2-1; D is perhaps TRBD2 (6 bases). Trimming took off 1 base at V and 9 bases at J, with 16 bases between the two ends. CDR1 is KGHSH and CDR2 is LQKENI in the germline V gene. The CDR3 loop spans 15 amino acids. Based on the CDR3 plus reference TRBV18 and TRBJ2-1, the full variable domain is NAGVMQNPRHLVRRRGQEARLRCSPMKGHSHVYWYRQLPEEGLKFMVYLQKENIIDESGMPKERFSAEFPKEGPSILRIQQVVRGDSAAYFCASSPHLIKGGEQFFGPGTRLTVL.

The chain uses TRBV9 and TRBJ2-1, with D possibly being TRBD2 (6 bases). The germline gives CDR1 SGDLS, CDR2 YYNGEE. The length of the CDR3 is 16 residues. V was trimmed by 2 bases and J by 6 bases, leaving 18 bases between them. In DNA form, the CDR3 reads TGTGCCAGCAGCGTTATGGTAGCGGCTTTTGGCAATGAGCAGTTCTTC. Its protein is CASSVMVAAFGNEQFF.

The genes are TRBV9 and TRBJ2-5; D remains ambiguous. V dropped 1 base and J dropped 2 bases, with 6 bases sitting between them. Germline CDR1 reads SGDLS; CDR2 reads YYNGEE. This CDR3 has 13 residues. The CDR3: CASSVYPQETQYF. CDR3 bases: TGTGCCAGCAGCGTATACCCACAAGAGACCCAGTACTTC.

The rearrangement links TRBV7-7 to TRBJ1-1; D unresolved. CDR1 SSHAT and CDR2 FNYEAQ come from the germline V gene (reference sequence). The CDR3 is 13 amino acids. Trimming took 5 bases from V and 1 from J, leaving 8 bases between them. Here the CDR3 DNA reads TGTGCCAGCAGCCAAAACCAGAACACTGAAGCTTTCTTT. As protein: CASSQNQNTEAFF.

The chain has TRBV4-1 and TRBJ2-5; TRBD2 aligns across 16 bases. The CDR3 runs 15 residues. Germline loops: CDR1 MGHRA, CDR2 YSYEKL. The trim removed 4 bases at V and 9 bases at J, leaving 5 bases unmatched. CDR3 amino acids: CASSLIGTSGGAQYF. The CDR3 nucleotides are TGCGCCAGCAGCCTTATCGGGACTAGCGGGGGGGCCCAGTACTTC.

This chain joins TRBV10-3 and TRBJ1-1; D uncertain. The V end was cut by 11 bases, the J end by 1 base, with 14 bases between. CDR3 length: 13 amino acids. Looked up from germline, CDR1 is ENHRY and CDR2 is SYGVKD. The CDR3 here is CALREERNTEAFF. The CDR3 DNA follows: TGTGCCCTTAGGGAGGAGAGGAACACTGAAGCTTTCTTT.

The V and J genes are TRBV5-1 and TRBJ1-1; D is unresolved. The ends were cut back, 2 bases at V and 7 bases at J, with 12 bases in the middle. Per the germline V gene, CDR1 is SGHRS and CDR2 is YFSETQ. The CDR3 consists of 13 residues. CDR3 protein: CASSFGQSGEAFF. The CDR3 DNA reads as TGCGCCAGCAGCTTCGGTCAAAGCGGTGAAGCTTTCTTT. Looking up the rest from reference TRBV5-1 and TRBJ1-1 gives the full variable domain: KAGVTQTPRYLIKTRGQQVTLSCSPISGHRSVSWYQQTPGQGLQFLFEYFSETQRNKGNFPGRFSGRQFSNSRSEMNVSTLELGDSALYLCASSFGQSGEAFFGQGTRLTVV.

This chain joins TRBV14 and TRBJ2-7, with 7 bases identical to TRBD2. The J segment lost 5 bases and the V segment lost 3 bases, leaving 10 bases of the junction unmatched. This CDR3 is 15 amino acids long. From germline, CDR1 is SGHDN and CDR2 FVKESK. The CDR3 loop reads CASSHLRGGGDEQYF. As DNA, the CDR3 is TGTGCCAGCAGCCACCTTCGTGGGGGGGGAGACGAGCAGTACTTC. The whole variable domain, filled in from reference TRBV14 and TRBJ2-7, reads EAGVTQFPSHSVIEKGQTVTLRCDPISGHDNLYWYRRVMGKEIKFLLHFVKESKQDESGMPNNRFLAERTGGTYSTLKVQPAELEDSGVYFCASSHLRGGGDEQYFGPGTRLTVT.

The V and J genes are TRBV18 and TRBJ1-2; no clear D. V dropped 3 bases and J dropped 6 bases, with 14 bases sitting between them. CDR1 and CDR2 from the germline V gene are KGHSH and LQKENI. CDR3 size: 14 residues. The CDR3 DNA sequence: TGTGCCAGCTCACCGTACCTTTCAGCAGATGGCTACACCTTC. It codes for CASSPYLSADGYTF.

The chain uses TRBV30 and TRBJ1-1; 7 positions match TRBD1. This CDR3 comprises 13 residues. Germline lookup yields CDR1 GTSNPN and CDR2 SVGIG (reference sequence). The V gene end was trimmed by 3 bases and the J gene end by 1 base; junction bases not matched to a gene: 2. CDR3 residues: CAWSRQGNTEAFF. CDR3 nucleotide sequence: TGTGCCTGGAGCCGACAGGGGAACACTGAAGCTTTCTTT.

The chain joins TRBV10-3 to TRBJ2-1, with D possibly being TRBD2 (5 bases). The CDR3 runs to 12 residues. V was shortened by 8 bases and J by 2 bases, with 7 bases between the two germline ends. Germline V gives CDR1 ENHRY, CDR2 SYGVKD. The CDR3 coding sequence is TGTGCCATCGCGGGCCCCTACAATGAGCAGTTCTTC. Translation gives CAIAGPYNEQFF.

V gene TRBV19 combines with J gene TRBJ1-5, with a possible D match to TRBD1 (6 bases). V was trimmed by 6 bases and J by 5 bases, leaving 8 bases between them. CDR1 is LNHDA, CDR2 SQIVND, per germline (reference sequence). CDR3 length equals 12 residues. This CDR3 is CASSGQYQPQHF. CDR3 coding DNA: TGTGCCAGTAGCGGACAGTATCAGCCCCAGCATTTT.

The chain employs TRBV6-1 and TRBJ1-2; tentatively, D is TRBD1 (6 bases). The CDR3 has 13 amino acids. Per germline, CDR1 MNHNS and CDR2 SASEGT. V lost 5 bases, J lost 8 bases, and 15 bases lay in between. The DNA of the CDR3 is TGTGCCAGCAGTTCATCAGGGGTAGAGGGCTACACCTTC. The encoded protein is CASSSSGVEGYTF.